The rows below give T cell receptor beta chains drawn from one sample of a study of blood T cell repertoires in COVID-19. The protocol was immunoSEQ multiplex PCR, while the TCRdb copy is restricted to in-frame clones and leaves out a portion. The sample carries about 190,000 clones, around 84% recorded once. The sequenced sample consisted of peripheral blood. The receptors derive from a man between 40 and 49 years old with active or convalescent COVID-19. The CDR3 runs from the conserved cysteine through the conserved F or W. D genes are given only for firm matches. Expanded clones are given a class, and other clones once, few, many or no size at all.

d_gene: .; j_gene: TRBJ1-2; v_gene: TRBV7-8; abundance: .; CDR3nt: TGTGCCAGCAGCTTAGCGCGGGGCGGCTATGGCTACACCTTC; CDR3aa: CASSLARGGYGYTF
d_gene: TRBD2; j_gene: TRBJ2-5; v_gene: TRBV6-7; abundance: .; CDR3nt: TGTGCCAGCAGTTACTACGGGACTAGCGGGAGAACCCAGTACTTC; CDR3aa: CASSYYGTSGRTQYF
d_gene: .; j_gene: TRBJ2-1; v_gene: TRBV7-3; abundance: .; CDR3nt: TGTGCCAGCAGCTTAGGTGGGGCCGATGAGCAGTTCTTC; CDR3aa: CASSLGGADEQFF
d_gene: .; j_gene: TRBJ2-7; v_gene: TRBV2; abundance: once; CDR3nt: TGTGCCAGCAGTGAAAACAAGGTCTTTAGCAACGAGCAGTACTTC; CDR3aa: CASSENKVFSNEQYF
d_gene: .; j_gene: TRBJ2-7; v_gene: TRBV27; abundance: .; CDR3nt: TGTGCCAGCAGTCTGGAGGCAACCAGCTCCTACGAGCAGTACTTC; CDR3aa: CASSLEATSSYEQYF
d_gene: .; j_gene: TRBJ1-4; v_gene: TRBV5-1; abundance: .; CDR3nt: TGCGCCAGCAGCCCGGGGGATTTAGGTCATAATGAAAAACTGTTTTTT; CDR3aa: CASSPGDLGHNEKLFF
d_gene: TRBD1; j_gene: TRBJ1-1; v_gene: TRBV3-1/TRBV3-2; abundance: .; CDR3nt: TGTGCCAGCAGCCAAGGTGCAGGGGGCGTCTTTTTT; CDR3aa: CASSQGAGGVFF
d_gene: TRBD2; j_gene: TRBJ2-3; v_gene: TRBV20-1; abundance: .; CDR3nt: TGCAGTGCTAGTAACCGGGGGGGACCAGATACGCAGTATTTT; CDR3aa: CSASNRGGPDTQYF
d_gene: TRBD1; j_gene: TRBJ1-3; v_gene: TRBV30; abundance: .; CDR3nt: TGTGCCTCTGGTCAGGGGGCCTCTGGAAACACCATATATTTT; CDR3aa: CASGQGASGNTIYF
d_gene: .; j_gene: TRBJ2-2; v_gene: TRBV18; abundance: few; CDR3nt: TGTGCCAGCTCACCAATCCGGGATGCTTACACCGGGGAGCTGTTTTTT; CDR3aa: CASSPIRDAYTGELFF
d_gene: TRBD2; j_gene: TRBJ2-1; v_gene: TRBV19; abundance: .; CDR3nt: TGTGCCAGTACGACTAGCGGGCTGAGCTCCTACAATGAGCAGTTCTTC; CDR3aa: CASTTSGLSSYNEQFF
d_gene: TRBD1; j_gene: TRBJ1-2; v_gene: TRBV6-6; abundance: .; CDR3nt: TGTGCCAGCAGTTATAGTGCAGGGGGGACGGGCTACACCTTC; CDR3aa: CASSYSAGGTGYTF
d_gene: .; j_gene: TRBJ2-7; v_gene: TRBV7-9; abundance: .; CDR3nt: TGTGCCAGCAGCCCCTCGACGGGTTCCTACGAGCAGTACTTC; CDR3aa: CASSPSTGSYEQYF
d_gene: .; j_gene: TRBJ1-1; v_gene: TRBV12-3/TRBV12-4; abundance: .; CDR3nt: TGTGCCAGCAGTTTATTGGGAGTTGCTTTCTTT; CDR3aa: CASSLLGVAFF
d_gene: .; j_gene: TRBJ2-1; v_gene: TRBV15; abundance: .; CDR3nt: TGTGCCACCTCGTTTCAGTTCTACAATGAGCAGTTCTTC; CDR3aa: CATSFQFYNEQFF
d_gene: TRBD1; j_gene: TRBJ2-7; v_gene: TRBV12-5; abundance: .; CDR3nt: TGTGCTAGTGGCAGGGGGCTCTACGAGCAGTACTTC; CDR3aa: CASGRGLYEQYF
d_gene: TRBD1; j_gene: TRBJ2-5; v_gene: TRBV11-2; abundance: .; CDR3nt: TGTGCCAGCAGCTTAGCGTCACAGGGGACGTCAGAGACCCAGTACTTC; CDR3aa: CASSLASQGTSETQYF
d_gene: .; j_gene: TRBJ1-1; v_gene: TRBV11-3; abundance: .; CDR3nt: TGTGCCAGCAGCTTAGACGGGGAAATCGCTTTCTTT; CDR3aa: CASSLDGEIAFF
d_gene: .; j_gene: TRBJ2-2; v_gene: TRBV7-3; abundance: .; CDR3nt: TGTGCCAGCAGCGACACAGGGAACACCGGGGAGCTGTTTTTT; CDR3aa: CASSDTGNTGELFF
d_gene: .; j_gene: TRBJ2-1; v_gene: TRBV3-1/TRBV3-2; abundance: .; CDR3nt: TGTGCCAGCAGCCGCGGGGCGAGCTCCTACAATGAGCAGTTCTTC; CDR3aa: CASSRGASSYNEQFF
d_gene: .; j_gene: TRBJ2-1; v_gene: TRBV14; abundance: .; CDR3nt: TGTGCCAGCAGCCAAGGGAGAACACCACACTCCTACAATGAGCAGTTCTTC; CDR3aa: CASSQGRTPHSYNEQFF
d_gene: .; j_gene: TRBJ1-5; v_gene: TRBV5-6; abundance: .; CDR3nt: TGTGCCAGCAGCGATAATAGGGGTAGCAATCAGCCCCAGCATTTT; CDR3aa: CASSDNRGSNQPQHF
d_gene: TRBD1; j_gene: TRBJ1-3; v_gene: TRBV5-5; abundance: .; CDR3nt: TGTGCCAGCAGCTTGAGCCCTGGGACAGGGGCTGGAAACACCATATATTTT; CDR3aa: CASSLSPGTGAGNTIYF
d_gene: TRBD1; j_gene: TRBJ2-7; v_gene: TRBV6-6; abundance: once; CDR3nt: TGTGCCAGCAGGAAAGGGACAGGGAGATCCTACGAGCAGTACTTC; CDR3aa: CASRKGTGRSYEQYF
d_gene: .; j_gene: TRBJ2-7; v_gene: TRBV9; abundance: .; CDR3nt: TGTGCCAGCAGCCCCCGAATAGCGGAGCCCTACGAGCAGTACTTC; CDR3aa: CASSPRIAEPYEQYF